This T cell receptor beta chain was sequenced in a study of cytotoxic CD8 clonotypes in ibrutinib-treated CLL. The method was immunoSEQ multiplex PCR; TCRdb's version includes in-frame clones alone and lacks a portion of them. Of more than 85,000 clones listed, around 77% were seen once; the top ten hold just under 25%. Germline V gene data show CDR1 as MNHNS and CDR2 as SASEGT. V shed 5 bases and J shed 13 bases, with 23 bases lying between them. CDR3 length: 15 amino acids. The receptor was isolated from a human donor with chronic lymphocytic leukemia. The chain is built from TRBV6-1 and TRBJ2-2; perhaps TRBD2 as D (5 bases). The sequencing used PBMCs, collected after 24 months of ibrutinib treatment. The CDR3 protein is CASSTSTGDLVGLFF. The DNA of the CDR3 is TGTGCCAGCAGTACAAGCACCGGGGATTTGGTGGGGCTGTTTTTT.